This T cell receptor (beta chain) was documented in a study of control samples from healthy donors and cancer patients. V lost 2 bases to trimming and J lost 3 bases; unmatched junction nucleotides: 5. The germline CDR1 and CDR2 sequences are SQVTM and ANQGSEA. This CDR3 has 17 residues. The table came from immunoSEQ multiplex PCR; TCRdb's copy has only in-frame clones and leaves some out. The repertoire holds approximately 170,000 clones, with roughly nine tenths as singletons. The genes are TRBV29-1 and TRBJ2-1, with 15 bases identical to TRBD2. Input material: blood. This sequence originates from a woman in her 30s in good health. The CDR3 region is CSVETGLAGGFYNEQFF. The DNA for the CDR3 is TGCAGCGTTGAAACGGGACTAGCGGGAGGTTTCTACAATGAGCAGTTCTTC.